Presented here are 27 T cell receptor beta chains from one specimen sequenced in a study of PD-1 blockade in classical Hodgkin lymphoma. No patient escaped relapse after autologous stem cell transplantation, and brentuximab vedotin exposure varied. Profiled with immunoSEQ multiplex PCR; TCRdb holds only in-frame clones, not every one. The sample carries roughly 61,000 clones, 80% to 90% recorded once. Sample: peripheral blood mononuclear cells (PBMCs), taken at baseline. The receptors derive from a human donor with classical Hodgkin lymphoma.

The chain is built from TRBV19 and TRBJ1-1; D unresolved. Per the germline V gene, CDR1 is LNHDA and CDR2 is SQIVND (reference sequence). The CDR3 length is 14 residues. Deletions cut 6 bases from V and 9 bases from J, with 20 bases between. The CDR3 sequence: CASRSSVGPQKAFF. DNA for the CDR3: TGTGCCAGTAGATCTTCTGTTGGTCCACAAAAAGCTTTCTTT.

This chain links TRBV18 with TRBJ1-2; the D gene is possibly TRBD1 (6 bases). Trimming pared 0 bases from V and 7 bases from J, leaving 12 bases between. CDR3 length equals 14 residues. CDR1 and CDR2 (germline): KGHSH, LQKENI. CDR3 sequence (DNA): TGTGCCAGCTCACCACCAGTTAGACAGGTTGGCTACACCTTC. It is translated as CASSPPVRQVGYTF.

CDR3 protein: CASSRRRGGDQPQHF. CDR3 in DNA: TGTGCCAGCAGTCGCCGACGTGGCGGGGATCAGCCCCAGCATTTT. The chain combines TRBV28 with TRBJ1-5, with unresolved D. CDR3 length: 15 amino acids. The V gene's germline CDR1 is MDHEN and CDR2 SYDVKM. Trimming removed 5 bases from V and 5 bases from J, with 16 bases in between.

The rearrangement joins TRBV7-9 to TRBJ2-2; D is undetermined. From germline, CDR1 is SEHNR and CDR2 FQNEAQ (reference sequence). There are 10 residues in the CDR3. The V gene lost 2 bases and the J gene lost 9 bases, with 1 base spanning the gap. In DNA form, the CDR3 reads TGTGCCAGCAGCTTAAGGGAGCTGTTTTTT. Its translation: CASSLRELFF.

For this clone: A junction end diverges from the germline sequence, so it may reflect a read error. The chain links TRBV7-7 to TRBJ2-1; a weak D match, TRBD1 (6 bases). Germline lookup yields CDR1 SSHAT and CDR2 FNYEAQ (reference sequence). The CDR3 loop spans 15 amino acids. The CDR3 sequence is CASSLGTGIVNEQFF. CDR3 DNA: TGTGCTAGCAGCTTAGGTACAGGGATCGTAAATGAGCAGTTCTTC.

CDR3 DNA sequence: TGTGCCAGCAGCTTGTGGAAGGGAGGGAATAATTCACCCCTCCACTTT. Its protein is CASSLWKGGNNSPLHF. J is TRBJ1-6 and V is TRBV7-3; D unclear. V shed 3 bases and J shed 5 bases, with 14 bases lying between them. CDR1 SGHTA and CDR2 FQGTGA come from the germline V gene. This CDR3 contains 16 residues. Complete variable domain (other parts from reference TRBV7-3 and TRBJ1-6): GAGVSQTPSNKVTEKGKYVELRCDPISGHTALYWYRQSLGQGPEFLIYFQGTGAADDSGLPNDRFFAVRPEGSVSTLKIQRTERGDSAVYLCASSLWKGGNNSPLHFGNGTRLTVT.

Sample share makes this clone medium-sized. CDR3 region: CASSRPTGDEKLFF. The CDR3 DNA follows: TGTGCCAGCAGTCGCCCCACGGGAGATGAAAAACTGTTTTTT. The chain combines TRBV28 with TRBJ1-4; no clear D. Germline loops: CDR1 MDHEN, CDR2 SYDVKM. The CDR3 totals 14 residues. Trimming removed 5 bases at V and 6 bases at J, with 13 bases between.

V usage is TRBV6-5 and J usage is TRBJ1-5; D is unclear. The CDR3 loop spans 15 amino acids. Trimming removed 6 bases at V and 0 bases at J, with 12 bases between. Germline V CDR1 and CDR2: MNHEY, SVGAGI. The CDR3 coding sequence is TGTGCCAGCAGGATGACCGGAGATAGCAATCAGCCCCAGCATTTT. Its translation: CASRMTGDSNQPQHF.

The chain recombines TRBV5-1 with TRBJ2-5; the match to TRBD2 covers 13 bases. The end of the DNA aligns better with TRBJ2-7, so the J call may be wrong. The germline V gene encodes CDR1 SGHRS and CDR2 YFSETQ. This CDR3 is 15 amino acids long. DNA of the CDR3: TGCGCCAGCAGCTATGGGACTAGCGGGACCGGCGAGCAGTACTTC. Translating gives CASSYGTSGTGEQYF.

This chain links TRBV27 with TRBJ2-1, with 7 bases matching TRBD2. V dropped 2 bases and J dropped 6; count of bases not matched to a gene: 4. Germline V lookup: CDR1 MNHEY, CDR2 SMNVEV (reference sequence). CDR3 length: 14 residues. In nucleotides, the CDR3 is TGTGCCAGCAGTTTAGGACTAGTCCTCAATGAGCAGTTCTTC. It specifies CASSLGLVLNEQFF.

The chain couples TRBV12-5 to TRBJ2-3; D is uncertain. The CDR3 has 12 amino acids. The germline gives CDR1 LGHNT, CDR2 FRNRAP. The ends were cut back, 0 bases at V and 5 bases at J, with 3 bases in the middle. In nucleotides, the CDR3 is TGTGCTAGTGGTTTGGTACAAGATACGCAGTATTTT. This codes for CASGLVQDTQYF.

This chain joins TRBV6-4 and TRBJ1-6; a possible D gene is TRBD1 (5 bases). V was clipped by 5 bases and J by 10 bases, with 12 bases between them. This CDR3 has 13 residues. Germline V gene sequence: CDR1 MRHNA, CDR2 SNTAGT. For the CDR3, the DNA is TGTGCCAGCAGTCGGGACCGCGGATCACCCCTCCACTTT. It encodes CASSRDRGSPLHF.

This clone showed up just once. The CDR3 loop reads CASTPGQSNEKLFF. The CDR3 DNA follows: TGTGCCAGTACCCCAGGACAGAGCAATGAAAAACTGTTTTTT. The V gene is TRBV19, the J gene TRBJ1-4; possible D gene TRBD1, 6 bases. The germline CDR1 and CDR2 sequences are LNHDA and SQIVND (reference sequence). With 7 bases removed from V and 5 bases from J, the gap between germline ends came to 14 bases. CDR3 length equals 14 residues. The variable domain in full, completed from reference TRBV19 and TRBJ1-4, reads DGGITQSPKYLFRKEGQNVTLSCEQNLNHDAMYWYRQDPGQGLRLIYYSQIVNDFQKGDIAEGYSVSREKKESFPLTVTSAQKNPTAFYLCASTPGQSNEKLFFGSGTQLSVL.

The CDR3 sequence: CASSLIGAYGYTF. CDR3 nucleotide sequence: TGTGCCAGCAGTTTGATAGGAGCCTATGGCTACACCTTC. The gene calls are TRBV28 and TRBJ1-2, with no clear D. The CDR3 spans 13 residues. In germline, CDR1 is MDHEN, CDR2 SYDVKM. Trimming pared 3 bases from V and 4 bases from J, leaving 9 bases between.

This rearrangement joins TRBV6-5 to TRBJ1-6; D may be TRBD1 (6 bases). CDR1 is MNHEY and CDR2 is SVGAGI in the germline V gene. Trimming stripped 11 bases from V and 8 bases from J, with 10 bases between. The CDR3 covers 11 residues. The CDR3 here is CAAKGDSPLHF. CDR3 nucleotide sequence: TGTGCCGCAAAGGGGGATTCACCCCTCCACTTT.

This rearrangement joins TRBV19 to TRBJ1-1; D ambiguous. Germline V gene data show CDR1 as LNHDA and CDR2 as SQIVND (reference sequence). The CDR3 is made up of 14 amino acids. Trimming took off 0 bases at V and 4 bases at J, with 9 bases between the two ends. The CDR3 region is CASSIDGWGTEAFF. The DNA of the CDR3 is TGTGCCAGTAGTATAGACGGTTGGGGCACTGAAGCTTTCTTT. Supplemented by reference TRBV19 and TRBJ1-1, the full variable domain reads DGGITQSPKYLFRKEGQNVTLSCEQNLNHDAMYWYRQDPGQGLRLIYYSQIVNDFQKGDIAEGYSVSREKKESFPLTVTSAQKNPTAFYLCASSIDGWGTEAFFGQGTRLTVV.

The chain uses TRBV4-1 and TRBJ2-7; the match to TRBD1 covers 7 bases. Germline values: CDR1 MGHRA, CDR2 YSYEKL. CDR3 length: 13 amino acids. V lost 7 bases to trimming and J lost 2 bases; unmatched junction nucleotides: 5. CDR3 DNA: TGCGCCAGCAAGGGGGCCGGAACCTACGAGCAGTACTTC. Translating gives CASKGAGTYEQYF.

The rearrangement links TRBV19 to TRBJ1-5, with D maybe TRBD1 (5 bases). This CDR3 spans 17 amino acids. Trimming took 3 bases from V and 2 from J, leaving 17 bases between them. The germline CDR1 and CDR2 sequences are LNHDA and SQIVND (reference sequence). The CDR3: CASSIPPRGYGNQPQHF. DNA for the CDR3: TGTGCCAGTAGTATCCCCCCGCGGGGGTACGGCAATCAGCCCCAGCATTTT.

This clone was counted between two and nine times. This chain uses TRBV6-1 with TRBJ1-5; D unclear. Trimming took 1 base from V and 4 from J, leaving 11 bases between them. Germline-derived CDR1 and CDR2 are MNHNS and SASEGT. The CDR3 totals 15 residues. The CDR3 here is CASSEDRVTNQPQHF. The DNA of the CDR3 is TGTGCCAGCAGTGAAGACCGGGTTACGAATCAGCCCCAGCATTTT.

This chain links TRBV2 with TRBJ1-1; TRBD1 matches at 7 bases. Germline CDR1 and CDR2: SNHLY and FYNNEI. V lost 5 bases to trimming and J lost 4 bases; unmatched junction nucleotides: 10. There are 15 residues in the CDR3. DNA of the CDR3: TGTGCCAGCAGTCCAGGTTTCCGGGACAGCACTGAAGCTTTCTTT. Its protein is CASSPGFRDSTEAFF.

This rearrangement joins TRBV18 to TRBJ2-1; D possibly uses TRBD1 or TRBD2 (5 bases each). The CDR3 has 13 residues. V shed 3 bases and J shed 7 bases, with 10 bases lying between them. The germline V gene encodes CDR1 KGHSH and CDR2 LQKENI. The CDR3 DNA reads TGTGCCAGCTCACCGGGGGTAGGGAATGAGCAGTTCTTC. This sequence encodes CASSPGVGNEQFF.

This chain connects TRBV4-1 to TRBJ2-5, with TRBD2 identical over 8 bases. This CDR3 comprises 13 residues. V lost 5 bases, J lost 5 bases, and 4 bases stayed unmatched. The germline gives CDR1 MGHRA, CDR2 YSYEKL. Written as DNA, the CDR3 is TGCGCCAGCAGCACCCGGACTAGCGAGACCCAGTACTTC. It encodes CASSTRTSETQYF.

The rearrangement links TRBV5-4 to TRBJ2-3, with a tentative D call TRBD2 (6 bases). The V gene lost 0 bases and the J gene lost 3 bases, with 14 bases spanning the gap. Looked up from germline, CDR1 is SGHNT and CDR2 is YYREEE (reference sequence). This CDR3 region has 16 residues. The DNA of the CDR3 is TGTGCCAGCAGCTTGGGACACGCTGCGGGAACAGATACGCAGTATTTT. Translating it yields CASSLGHAAGTDTQYF.

This chain links TRBV6-5 with TRBJ1-3; no definite D call. Germline-derived CDR1 and CDR2 are MNHEY and SVGAGI. The V end lost 1 base, the J end lost 1 base, and 8 bases lay between the germline ends. The CDR3 totals 15 residues. The CDR3 sequence: CASSYYGRSGNTIYF. The CDR3 nucleotides read TGTGCCAGCAGTTACTATGGGAGGTCTGGAAACACCATATATTTT.

The J gene is TRBJ1-2, the V gene TRBV6-5; D call uncertain. This CDR3 is 15 amino acids long. V was clipped by 4 bases and J by 1 base, with 13 bases between them. The V gene's germline CDR1 is MNHEY and CDR2 SVGAGI. For the CDR3, the DNA is TGTGCCAGCAGTTTCCTATCAGTCCTTAACTATGGCTACACCTTC. This codes for CASSFLSVLNYGYTF.

This clone was counted only a few times. The chain joins TRBV10-3 to TRBJ2-2, with TRBD2 identical over 9 bases. The germline gives CDR1 ENHRY, CDR2 SYGVKD. The CDR3 contains 16 residues. After removal of 8 bases from V and 2 bases from J, the junction contained 9 bases not matched to a gene. CDR3 in amino acids: CAILIAGATNTGELFF. CDR3 DNA sequence: TGTGCCATCTTAATAGCGGGGGCCACTAACACCGGGGAGCTGTTTTTT.

The chain uses TRBV15 and TRBJ2-7, with D perhaps TRBD1 (6 bases). Germline V CDR1 and CDR2: LNHNV, YYDKDF (reference sequence). The CDR3 contains 16 residues. V lost 4 bases to trimming and J lost 7 bases, with 23 bases between them. The CDR3 DNA follows: TGTGCCACCAGCACCTTTAGGGGGACCGGGCTGGGGGAGCAGTACTTC. The encoded protein is CATSTFRGTGLGEQYF.